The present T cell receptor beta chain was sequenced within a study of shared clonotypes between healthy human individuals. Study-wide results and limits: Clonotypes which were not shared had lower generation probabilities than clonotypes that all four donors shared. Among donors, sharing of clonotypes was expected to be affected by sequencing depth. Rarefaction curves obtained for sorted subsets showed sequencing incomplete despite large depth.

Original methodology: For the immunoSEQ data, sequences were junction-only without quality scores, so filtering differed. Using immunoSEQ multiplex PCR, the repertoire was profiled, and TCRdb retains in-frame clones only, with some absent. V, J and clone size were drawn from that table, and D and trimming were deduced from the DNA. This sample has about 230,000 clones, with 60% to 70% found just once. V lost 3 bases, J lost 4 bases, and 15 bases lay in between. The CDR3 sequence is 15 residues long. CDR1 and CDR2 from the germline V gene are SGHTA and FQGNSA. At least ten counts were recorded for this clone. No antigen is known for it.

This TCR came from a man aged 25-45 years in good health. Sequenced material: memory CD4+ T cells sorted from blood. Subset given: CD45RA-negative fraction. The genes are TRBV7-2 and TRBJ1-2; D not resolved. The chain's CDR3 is CASSFSGPLVYGYTF. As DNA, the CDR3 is TGTGCCAGCAGCTTCTCAGGTCCCCTCGTCTATGGCTACACCTTC. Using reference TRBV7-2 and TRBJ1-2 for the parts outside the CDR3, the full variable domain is GAGVSQSPSNKVTEKGKDVELRCDPISGHTALYWYRQSLGQGLEFLIYFQGNSAPDKSGLPSDRFSAERTGGSVSTLTIQRTQQEDSAVYLCASSFSGPLVYGYTFGSGTRLTVV.